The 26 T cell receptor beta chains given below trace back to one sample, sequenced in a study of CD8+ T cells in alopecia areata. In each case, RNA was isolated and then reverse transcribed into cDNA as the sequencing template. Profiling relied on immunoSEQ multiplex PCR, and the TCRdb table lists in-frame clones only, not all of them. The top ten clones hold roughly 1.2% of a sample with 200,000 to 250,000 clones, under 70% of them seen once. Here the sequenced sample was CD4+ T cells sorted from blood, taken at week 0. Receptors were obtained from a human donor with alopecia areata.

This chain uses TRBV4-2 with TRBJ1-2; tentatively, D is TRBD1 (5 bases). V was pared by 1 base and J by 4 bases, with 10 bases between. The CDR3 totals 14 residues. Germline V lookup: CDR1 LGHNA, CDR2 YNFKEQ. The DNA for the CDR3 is TGTGCCAGCAGCCAAGGTGACCAGGGCTATGGCTACACCTTC. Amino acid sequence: CASSQGDQGYGYTF.

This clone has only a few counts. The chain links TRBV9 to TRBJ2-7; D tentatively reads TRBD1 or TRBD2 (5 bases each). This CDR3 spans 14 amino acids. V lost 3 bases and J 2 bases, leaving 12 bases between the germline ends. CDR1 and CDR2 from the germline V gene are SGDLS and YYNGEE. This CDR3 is CASSAGTAPYEQYF. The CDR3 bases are TGTGCCAGCAGCGCCGGGACGGCACCCTACGAGCAGTACTTC.

This CDR3 reads CSVVSTGALTEAFF. The CDR3 DNA follows: TGCAGCGTTGTAAGTACAGGGGCGTTAACTGAAGCTTTCTTT. The chain has TRBV29-1 and TRBJ1-1; 7 bases map to TRBD1. Germline-derived CDR1 and CDR2 are SQVTM and ANQGSEA. The V segment lost 4 bases and the J segment 5 bases; nucleotides outside the gene matches: 10. CDR3 length equals 14 residues.

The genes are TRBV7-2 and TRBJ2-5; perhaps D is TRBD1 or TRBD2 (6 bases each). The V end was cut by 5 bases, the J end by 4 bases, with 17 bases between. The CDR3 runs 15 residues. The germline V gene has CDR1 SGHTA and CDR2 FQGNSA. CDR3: CASSPQGGLGETQYF. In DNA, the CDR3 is TGTGCCAGCAGCCCCCAAGGGGGGCTAGGAGAGACCCAGTACTTC.

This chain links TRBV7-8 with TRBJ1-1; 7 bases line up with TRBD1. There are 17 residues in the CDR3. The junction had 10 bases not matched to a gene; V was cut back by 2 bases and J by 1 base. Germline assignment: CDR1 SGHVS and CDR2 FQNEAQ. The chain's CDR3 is CASSLRGRWQPNTEAFF. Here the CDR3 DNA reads TGTGCCAGCAGCTTAAGGGGGCGGTGGCAGCCGAACACTGAAGCTTTCTTT.

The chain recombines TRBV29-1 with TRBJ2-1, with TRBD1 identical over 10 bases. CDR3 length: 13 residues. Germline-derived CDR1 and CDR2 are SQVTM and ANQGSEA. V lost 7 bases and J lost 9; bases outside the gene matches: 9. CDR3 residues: CSADGTGVSEQFF. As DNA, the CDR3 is TGCAGCGCTGACGGGACAGGGGTTTCTGAGCAGTTCTTC.

Here the CDR3 reads CASSLIEGGQPQHF. CDR3 DNA sequence: TGTGCCAGCAGCTTAATAGAGGGGGGGCAGCCCCAGCATTTT. The chain joins TRBV7-2 to TRBJ1-5, with a possible D match to TRBD1 (6 bases). CDR3 length: 14 residues. Trimming removed 2 bases at V and 7 bases at J, with 12 bases between. Looked up from germline, CDR1 is SGHTA and CDR2 is FQGNSA.

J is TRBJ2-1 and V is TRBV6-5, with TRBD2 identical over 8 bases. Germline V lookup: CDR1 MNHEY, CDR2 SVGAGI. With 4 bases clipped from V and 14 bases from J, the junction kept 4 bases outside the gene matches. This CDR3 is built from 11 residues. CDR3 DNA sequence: TGTGCCAGCAGTTCCATAGCGGGGAAGTTCTTC. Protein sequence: CASSSIAGKFF.

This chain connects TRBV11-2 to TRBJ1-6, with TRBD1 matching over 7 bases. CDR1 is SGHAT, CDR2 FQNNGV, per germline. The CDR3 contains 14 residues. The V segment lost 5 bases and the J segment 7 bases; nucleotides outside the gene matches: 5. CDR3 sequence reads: CASSITGENSPLHF. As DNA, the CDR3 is TGTGCCAGCAGCATAACAGGGGAAAATTCACCCCTCCACTTT.

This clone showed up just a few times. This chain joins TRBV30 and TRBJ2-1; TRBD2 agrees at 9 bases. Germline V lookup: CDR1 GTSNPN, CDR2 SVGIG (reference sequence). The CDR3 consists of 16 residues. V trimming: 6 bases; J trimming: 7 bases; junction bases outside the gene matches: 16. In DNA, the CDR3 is TGTGCCTGTCCTCGCCTGGCGGGGGGGCCGATGAATGAGCAGTTCTTC. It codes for CACPRLAGGPMNEQFF.

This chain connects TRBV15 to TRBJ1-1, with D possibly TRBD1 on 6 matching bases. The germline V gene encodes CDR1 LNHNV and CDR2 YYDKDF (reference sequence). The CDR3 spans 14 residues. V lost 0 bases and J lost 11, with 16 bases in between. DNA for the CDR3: TGTGCCACCAGCAGAGATCCGGACAGCCCTTACGCTTTCTTT. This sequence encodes CATSRDPDSPYAFF. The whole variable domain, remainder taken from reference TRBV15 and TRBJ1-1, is DAMVIQNPRYQVTQFGKPVTLSCSQTLNHNVMYWYQQKSSQAPKLLFHYYDKDFNNEADTPDNFQSRRPNTSFCFLDIRSPGLGDTAMYLCATSRDPDSPYAFFGQGTRLTVV.

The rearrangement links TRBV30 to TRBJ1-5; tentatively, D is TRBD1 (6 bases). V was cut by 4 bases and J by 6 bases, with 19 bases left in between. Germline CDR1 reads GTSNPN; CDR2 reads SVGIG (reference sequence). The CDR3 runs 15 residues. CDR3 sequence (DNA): TGTGCCTGGACCGAGACAGGCGGGTGGGGTCAGCCCCAGCATTTT. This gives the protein CAWTETGGWGQPQHF.

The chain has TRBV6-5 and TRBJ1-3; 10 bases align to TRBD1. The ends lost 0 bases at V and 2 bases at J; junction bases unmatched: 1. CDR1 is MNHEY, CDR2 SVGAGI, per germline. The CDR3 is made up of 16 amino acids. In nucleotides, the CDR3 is TGTGCCAGCAGTTACTCTGGGACAGGGGCTGGAAACACCATATATTTT. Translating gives CASSYSGTGAGNTIYF.

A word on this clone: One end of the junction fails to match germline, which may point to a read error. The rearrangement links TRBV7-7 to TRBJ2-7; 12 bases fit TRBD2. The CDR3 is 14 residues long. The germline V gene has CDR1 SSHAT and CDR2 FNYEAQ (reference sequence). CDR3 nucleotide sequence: TGTGCTAGCAGCCCCACCGGGACTAGCGGGGAGCAGTACTTC. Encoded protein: CASSPTGTSGEQYF.

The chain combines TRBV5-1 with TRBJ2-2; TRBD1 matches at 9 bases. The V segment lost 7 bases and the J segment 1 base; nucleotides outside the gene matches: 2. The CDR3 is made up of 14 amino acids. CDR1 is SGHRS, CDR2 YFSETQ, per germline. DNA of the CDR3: TGCGCCAGCCGGGACAGGGTGAACACCGGGGAGCTGTTTTTT. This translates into CASRDRVNTGELFF.

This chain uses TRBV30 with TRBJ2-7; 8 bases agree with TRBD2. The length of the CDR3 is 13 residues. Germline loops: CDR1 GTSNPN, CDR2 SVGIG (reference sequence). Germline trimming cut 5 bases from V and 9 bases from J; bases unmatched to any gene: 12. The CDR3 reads CAWGAGETTGQYF. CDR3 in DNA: TGTGCCTGGGGAGCGGGGGAGACCACCGGGCAGTACTTC.

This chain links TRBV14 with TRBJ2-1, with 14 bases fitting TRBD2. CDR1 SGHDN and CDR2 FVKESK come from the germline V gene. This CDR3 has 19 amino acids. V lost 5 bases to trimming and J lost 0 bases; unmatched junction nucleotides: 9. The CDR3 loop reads CASSERTSGGPSSYNEQFF. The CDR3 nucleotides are TGTGCCAGCAGCGAACGGACTAGCGGGGGGCCAAGCTCCTACAATGAGCAGTTCTTC. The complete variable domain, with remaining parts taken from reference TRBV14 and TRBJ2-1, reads EAGVTQFPSHSVIEKGQTVTLRCDPISGHDNLYWYRRVMGKEIKFLLHFVKESKQDESGMPNNRFLAERTGGTYSTLKVQPAELEDSGVYFCASSERTSGGPSSYNEQFFGPGTRLTVL.

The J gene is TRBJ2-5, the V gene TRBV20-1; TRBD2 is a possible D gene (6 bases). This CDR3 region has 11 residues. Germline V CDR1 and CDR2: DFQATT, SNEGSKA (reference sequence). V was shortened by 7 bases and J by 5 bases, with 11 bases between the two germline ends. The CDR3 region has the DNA TGCAGTGGTGCGGGATCGGAGACCCAGTACTTC. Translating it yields CSGAGSETQYF.

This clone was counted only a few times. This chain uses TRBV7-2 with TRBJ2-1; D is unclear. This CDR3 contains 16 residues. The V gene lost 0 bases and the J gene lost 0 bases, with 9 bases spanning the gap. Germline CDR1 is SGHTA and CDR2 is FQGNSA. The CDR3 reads CASSLAAASSYNEQFF. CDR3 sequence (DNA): TGTGCCAGCAGCTTAGCGGCGGCTAGCTCCTACAATGAGCAGTTCTTC. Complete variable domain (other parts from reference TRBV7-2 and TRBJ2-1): GAGVSQSPSNKVTEKGKDVELRCDPISGHTALYWYRQSLGQGLEFLIYFQGNSAPDKSGLPSDRFSAERTGGSVSTLTIQRTQQEDSAVYLCASSLAAASSYNEQFFGPGTRLTVL.

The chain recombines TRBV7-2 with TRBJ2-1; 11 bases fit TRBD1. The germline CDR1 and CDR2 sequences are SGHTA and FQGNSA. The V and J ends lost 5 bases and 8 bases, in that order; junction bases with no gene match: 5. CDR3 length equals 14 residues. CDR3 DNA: TGTGCCAGCAGCCAGGACAGGGGGCGACATGAGCAGTTCTTC. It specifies CASSQDRGRHEQFF.

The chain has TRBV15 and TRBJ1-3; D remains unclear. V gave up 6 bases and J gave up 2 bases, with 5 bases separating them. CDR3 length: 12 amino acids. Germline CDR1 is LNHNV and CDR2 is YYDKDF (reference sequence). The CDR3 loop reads CATSVAGNTIYF. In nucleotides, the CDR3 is TGTGCCACCAGTGTTGCTGGAAACACCATATATTTT.

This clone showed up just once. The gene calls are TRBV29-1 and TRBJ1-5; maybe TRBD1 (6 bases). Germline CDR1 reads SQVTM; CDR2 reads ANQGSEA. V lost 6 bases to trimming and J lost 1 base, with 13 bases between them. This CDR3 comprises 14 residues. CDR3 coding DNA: TGCAGCGTAACAAAAGGGGGGAGCAATCAGCCCCAGCATTTT. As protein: CSVTKGGSNQPQHF. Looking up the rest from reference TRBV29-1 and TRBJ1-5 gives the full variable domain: SAVISQKPSRDICQRGTSLTIQCQVDSQVTMMFWYRQQPGQSLTLIATANQGSEATYESGFVIDKFPISRPNLTFSTLTVSNMSPEDSSIYLCSVTKGGSNQPQHFGDGTRLSIL.

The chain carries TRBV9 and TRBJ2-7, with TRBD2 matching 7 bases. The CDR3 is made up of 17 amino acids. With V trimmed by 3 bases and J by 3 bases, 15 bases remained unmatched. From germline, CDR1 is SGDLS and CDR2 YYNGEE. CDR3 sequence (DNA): TGTGCCAGCAGCGCAACTGTAGCAGCGCCGGGAGGCTACGAGCAGTACTTC. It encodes CASSATVAAPGGYEQYF.

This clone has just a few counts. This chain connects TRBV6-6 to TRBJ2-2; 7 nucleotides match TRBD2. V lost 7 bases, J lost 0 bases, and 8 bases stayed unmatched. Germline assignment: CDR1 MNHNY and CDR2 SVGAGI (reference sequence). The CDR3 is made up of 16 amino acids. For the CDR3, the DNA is TGTGCCAGCACCGGCGGGAGCGGGGCGAACACCGGGGAGCTGTTTTTT. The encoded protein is CASTGGSGANTGELFF.

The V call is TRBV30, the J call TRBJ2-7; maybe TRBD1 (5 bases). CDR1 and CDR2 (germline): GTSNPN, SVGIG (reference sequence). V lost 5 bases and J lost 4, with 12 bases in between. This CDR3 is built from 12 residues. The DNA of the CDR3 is TGTGCCTGGGGTCCCGACAGTTACGAGCAGTACTTC. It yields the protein CAWGPDSYEQYF.

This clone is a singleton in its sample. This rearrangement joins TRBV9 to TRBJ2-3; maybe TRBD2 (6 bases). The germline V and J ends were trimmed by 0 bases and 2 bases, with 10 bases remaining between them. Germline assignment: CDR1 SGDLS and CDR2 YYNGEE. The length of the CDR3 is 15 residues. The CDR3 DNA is TGTGCCAGCAGCGTAGCGGGGGATATCACAGATACGCAGTATTTT. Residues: CASSVAGDITDTQYF.